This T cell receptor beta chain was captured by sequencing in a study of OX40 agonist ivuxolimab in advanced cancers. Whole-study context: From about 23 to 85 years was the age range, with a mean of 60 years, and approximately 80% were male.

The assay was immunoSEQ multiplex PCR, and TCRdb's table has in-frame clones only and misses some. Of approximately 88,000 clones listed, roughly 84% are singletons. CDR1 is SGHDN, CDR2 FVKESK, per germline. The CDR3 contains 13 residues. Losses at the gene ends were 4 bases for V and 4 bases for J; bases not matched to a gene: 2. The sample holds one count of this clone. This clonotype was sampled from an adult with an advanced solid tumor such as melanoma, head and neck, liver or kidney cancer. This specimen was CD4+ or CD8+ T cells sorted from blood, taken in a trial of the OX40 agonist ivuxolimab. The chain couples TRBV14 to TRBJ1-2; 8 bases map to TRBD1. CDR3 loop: CASSPQGGYGYTF. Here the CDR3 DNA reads TGTGCCAGCAGCCCACAGGGGGGCTATGGCTACACCTTC. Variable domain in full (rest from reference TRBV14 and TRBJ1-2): EAGVTQFPSHSVIEKGQTVTLRCDPISGHDNLYWYRRVMGKEIKFLLHFVKESKQDESGMPNNRFLAERTGGTYSTLKVQPAELEDSGVYFCASSPQGGYGYTFGSGTRLTVV.